The present entry profiles one T cell receptor (beta chain) with its context. Libraries were prepared by immunoSEQ multiplex PCR; TCRdb keeps only in-frame clonotypes and omits some of them. The table shows tens of thousands of clones, with approximately 92% occurring only once. The record originates from a study of T cell changes during pregnancy in multiple sclerosis. CDR1 ENHRY and CDR2 SYGVKD come from the germline V gene. With 11 bases clipped from V and 1 base from J, the junction kept 11 bases outside the gene matches. The CDR3 has 15 residues. Specimen: CD4+ T cells from peripheral blood mononuclear cells, collected in the third trimester of pregnancy. This receptor was taken from a female donor with multiple sclerosis, enrolled in a pregnancy study. This chain connects TRBV10-3 to TRBJ1-5, with TRBD1 identical over 7 bases. The CDR3 region is CASKTGLESNQPQHF. The CDR3 DNA sequence: TGTGCCTCCAAGACAGGGCTTGAAAGCAATCAGCCCCAGCATTTT.